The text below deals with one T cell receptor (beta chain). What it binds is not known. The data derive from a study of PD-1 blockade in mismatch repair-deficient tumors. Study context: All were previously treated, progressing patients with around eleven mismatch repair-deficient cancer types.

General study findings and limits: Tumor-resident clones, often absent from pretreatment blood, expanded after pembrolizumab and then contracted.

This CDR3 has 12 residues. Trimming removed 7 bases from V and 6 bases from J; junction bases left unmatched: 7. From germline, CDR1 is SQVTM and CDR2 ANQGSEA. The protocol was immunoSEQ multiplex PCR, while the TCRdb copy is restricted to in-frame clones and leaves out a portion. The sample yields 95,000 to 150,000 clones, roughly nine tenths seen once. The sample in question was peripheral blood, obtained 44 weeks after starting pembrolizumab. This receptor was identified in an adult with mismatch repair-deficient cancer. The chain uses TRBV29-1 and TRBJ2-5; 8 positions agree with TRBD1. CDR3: CSAFDRGQTQYF. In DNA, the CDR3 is TGCAGCGCCTTCGACAGGGGACAGACCCAGTACTTC.